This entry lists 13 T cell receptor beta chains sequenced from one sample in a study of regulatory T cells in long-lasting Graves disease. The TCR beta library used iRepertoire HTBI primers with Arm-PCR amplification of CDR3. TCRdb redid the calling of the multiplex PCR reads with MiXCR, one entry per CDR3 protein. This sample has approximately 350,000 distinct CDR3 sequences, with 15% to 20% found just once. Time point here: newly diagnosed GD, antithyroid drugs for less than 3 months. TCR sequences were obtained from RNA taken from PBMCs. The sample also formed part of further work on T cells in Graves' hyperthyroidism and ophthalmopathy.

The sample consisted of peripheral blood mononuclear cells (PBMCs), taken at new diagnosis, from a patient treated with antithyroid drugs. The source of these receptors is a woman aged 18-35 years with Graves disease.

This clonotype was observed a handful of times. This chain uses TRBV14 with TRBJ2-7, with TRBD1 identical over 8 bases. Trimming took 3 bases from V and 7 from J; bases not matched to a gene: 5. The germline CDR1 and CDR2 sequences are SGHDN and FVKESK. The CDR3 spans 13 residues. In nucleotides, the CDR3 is TGTGCCAGCAGCCAGGTCCACAGGGGGGAGCAGTACTTC. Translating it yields CASSQVHRGEQYF.

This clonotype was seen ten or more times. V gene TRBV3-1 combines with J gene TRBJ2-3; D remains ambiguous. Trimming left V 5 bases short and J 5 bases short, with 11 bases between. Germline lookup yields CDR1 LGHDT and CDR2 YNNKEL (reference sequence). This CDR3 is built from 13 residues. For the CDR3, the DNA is TGTGCCAGCAGCTACACCCCCCAAGATACGCAGTATTTT. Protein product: CASSYTPQDTQYF.

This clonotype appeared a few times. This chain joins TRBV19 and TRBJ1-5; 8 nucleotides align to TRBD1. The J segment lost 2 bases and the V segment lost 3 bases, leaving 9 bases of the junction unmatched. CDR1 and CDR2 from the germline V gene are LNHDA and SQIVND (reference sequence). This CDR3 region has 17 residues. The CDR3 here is CASSIPDRGGGNQPQHF. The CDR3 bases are TGTGCCAGTAGTATCCCCGACAGGGGAGGGGGCAATCAGCCCCAGCATTTT.

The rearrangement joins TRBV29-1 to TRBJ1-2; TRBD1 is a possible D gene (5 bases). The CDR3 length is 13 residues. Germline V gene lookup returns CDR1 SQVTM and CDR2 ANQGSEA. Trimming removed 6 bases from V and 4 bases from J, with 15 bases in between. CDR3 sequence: CSVNRGETYGYTF. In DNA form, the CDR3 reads TGCAGCGTAAACCGGGGCGAGACCTATGGCTACACCTTC.

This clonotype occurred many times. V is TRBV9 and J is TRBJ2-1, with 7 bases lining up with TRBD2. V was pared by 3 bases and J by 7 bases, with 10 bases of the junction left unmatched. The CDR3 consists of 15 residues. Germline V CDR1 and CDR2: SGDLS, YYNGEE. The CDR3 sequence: CASSEDAGASNEQFF. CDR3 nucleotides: TGTGCCAGCAGCGAGGATGCGGGAGCATCGAATGAGCAGTTCTTC.

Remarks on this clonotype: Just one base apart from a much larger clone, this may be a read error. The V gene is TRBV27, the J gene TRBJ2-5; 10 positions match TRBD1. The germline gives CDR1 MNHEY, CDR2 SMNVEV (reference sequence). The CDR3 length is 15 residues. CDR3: CASSSTGGSLETRYF. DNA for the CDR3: TGTGCCAGCAGTTCGACAGGGGGCTCTCTGGAGACCCGGTACTTC.

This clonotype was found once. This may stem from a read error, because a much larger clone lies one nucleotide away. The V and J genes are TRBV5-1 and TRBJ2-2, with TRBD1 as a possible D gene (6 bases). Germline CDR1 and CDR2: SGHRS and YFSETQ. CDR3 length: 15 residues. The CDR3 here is CAGSLYRENTGELFF. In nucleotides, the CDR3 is TGCGCCGGCAGCTTGTACAGGGAGAACACCGGGGAGCTGTTTTTT.

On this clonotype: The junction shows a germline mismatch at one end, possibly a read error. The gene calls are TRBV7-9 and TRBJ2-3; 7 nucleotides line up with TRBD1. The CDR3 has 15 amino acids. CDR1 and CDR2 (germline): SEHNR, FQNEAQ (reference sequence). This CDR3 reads CAGSPRQGRTDTQYF. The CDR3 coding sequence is TGTGCCGGCAGCCCCAGACAGGGACGCACAGATACGCAGTATTTT.

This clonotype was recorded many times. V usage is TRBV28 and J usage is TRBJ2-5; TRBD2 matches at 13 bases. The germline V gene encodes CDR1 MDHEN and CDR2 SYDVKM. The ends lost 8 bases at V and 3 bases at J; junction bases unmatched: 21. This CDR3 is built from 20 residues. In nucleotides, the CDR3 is TGTGCCAGCGAAAGCCTCCACGTGCCTGGACTAGCGGGAGTTAAAGAGACCCAGTACTTC. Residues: CASESLHVPGLAGVKETQYF. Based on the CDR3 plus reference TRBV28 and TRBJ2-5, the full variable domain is DVKVTQSSRYLVKRTGEKVFLECVQDMDHENMFWYRQDPGLGLRLIYFSYDVKMKEKGDIPEGYSVSREKKERFSLILESASTNQTSMYLCASESLHVPGLAGVKETQYFGPGTRLLVL.

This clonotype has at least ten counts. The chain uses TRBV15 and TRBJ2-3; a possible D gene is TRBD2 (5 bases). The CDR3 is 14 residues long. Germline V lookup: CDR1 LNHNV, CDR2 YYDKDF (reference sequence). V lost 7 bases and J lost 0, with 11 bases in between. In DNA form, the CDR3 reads TGTGCCACCAAAAGCGGAGTGAGCACAGATACGCAGTATTTT. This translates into CATKSGVSTDTQYF.

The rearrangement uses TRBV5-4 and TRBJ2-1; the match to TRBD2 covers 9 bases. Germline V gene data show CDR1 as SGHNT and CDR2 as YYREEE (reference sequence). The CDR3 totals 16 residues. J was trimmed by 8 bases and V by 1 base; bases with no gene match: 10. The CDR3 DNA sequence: TGTGCCAGCAGCTTGCCTAGCGGGACGGACGTTGATGAGCAGTTCTTC. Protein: CASSLPSGTDVDEQFF.

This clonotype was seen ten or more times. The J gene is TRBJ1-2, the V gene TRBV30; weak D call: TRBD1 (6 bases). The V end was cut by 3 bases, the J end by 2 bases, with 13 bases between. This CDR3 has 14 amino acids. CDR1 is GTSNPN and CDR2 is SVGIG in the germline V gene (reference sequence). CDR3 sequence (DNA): TGTGCCTGGAGAACTCAGGGGTGGAACTATGGCTACACCTTC. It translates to CAWRTQGWNYGYTF.

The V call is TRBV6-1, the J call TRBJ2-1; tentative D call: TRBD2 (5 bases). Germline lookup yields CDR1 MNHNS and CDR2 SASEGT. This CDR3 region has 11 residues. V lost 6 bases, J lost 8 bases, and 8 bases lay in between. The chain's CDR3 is CASRRVYEQFF. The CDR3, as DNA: TGTGCCAGCAGGAGGGTCTATGAGCAGTTCTTC.